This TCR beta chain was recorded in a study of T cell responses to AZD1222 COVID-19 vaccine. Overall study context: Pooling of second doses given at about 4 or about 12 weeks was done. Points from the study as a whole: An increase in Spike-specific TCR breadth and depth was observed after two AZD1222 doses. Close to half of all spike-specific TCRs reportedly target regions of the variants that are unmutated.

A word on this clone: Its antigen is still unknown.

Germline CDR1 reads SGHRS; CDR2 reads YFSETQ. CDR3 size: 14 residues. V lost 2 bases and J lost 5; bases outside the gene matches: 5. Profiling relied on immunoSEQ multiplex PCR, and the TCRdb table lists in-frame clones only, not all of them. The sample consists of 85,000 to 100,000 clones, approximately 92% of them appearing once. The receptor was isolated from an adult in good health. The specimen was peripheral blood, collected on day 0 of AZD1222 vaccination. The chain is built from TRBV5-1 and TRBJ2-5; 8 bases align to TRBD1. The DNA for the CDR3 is TGCGCCAGCAGCTTTCAGGGGGCGCGGGAGACCCAGTACTTC. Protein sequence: CASSFQGARETQYF.